This T cell receptor (beta chain) is from a study of CD8+CD57+ T cells in acquired aplastic anemia. Overall study context: Average DNA yield from sorted CD4+ and CD8+ cells was about 3.2 ug. Points from the study as a whole: In CD8+ cells, Simpson's diversity showed no significant difference between patients and controls. Patients and controls had in common 25 to 30 CD8+ CDR3 sequences.

This clonotype showed up many times. Antigen specificity is unknown. Trimming removed 5 bases from V and 9 bases from J, with 18 bases in between. The CDR3 sequence is 15 residues long. Per germline, CDR1 SGHRS and CDR2 YFSETQ. Genomic DNA templated the TCR beta VDJ and CDR3 profiling. TCRdb reprocessed the reads via MiXCR and lists one record per CDR3 protein. The data hold 150,000 to 200,000 distinct CDR3 sequences, with under 70% observed a single time. The sequenced material came from sorted CD4+, CD8+, or CD8+CD57+ T cells (not recorded which) from PBMCs. The chain employs TRBV5-1 and TRBJ1-6, with D possibly TRBD1 on 6 matching bases. This receptor was identified in a human donor with severe aplastic anemia or a healthy control (not recorded which). CDR3 nucleotide sequence: TGCGCCAGCAGTGTCGGGGGGCGAGTAGGTTCACCCCTCCACTTT. Protein product: CASSVGGRVGSPLHF.